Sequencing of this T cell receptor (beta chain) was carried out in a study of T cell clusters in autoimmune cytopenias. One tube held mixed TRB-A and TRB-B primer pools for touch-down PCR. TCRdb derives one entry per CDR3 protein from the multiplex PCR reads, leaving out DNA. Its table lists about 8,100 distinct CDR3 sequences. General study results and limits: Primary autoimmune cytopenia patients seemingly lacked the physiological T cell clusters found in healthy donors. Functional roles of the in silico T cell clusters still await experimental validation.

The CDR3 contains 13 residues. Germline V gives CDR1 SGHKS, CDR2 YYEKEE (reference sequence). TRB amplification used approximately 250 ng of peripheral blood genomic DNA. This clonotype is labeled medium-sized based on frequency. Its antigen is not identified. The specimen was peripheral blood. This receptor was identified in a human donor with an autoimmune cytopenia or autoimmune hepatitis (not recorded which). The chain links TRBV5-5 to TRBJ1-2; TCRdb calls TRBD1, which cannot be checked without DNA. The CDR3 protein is CASSMRDGYGYTF.